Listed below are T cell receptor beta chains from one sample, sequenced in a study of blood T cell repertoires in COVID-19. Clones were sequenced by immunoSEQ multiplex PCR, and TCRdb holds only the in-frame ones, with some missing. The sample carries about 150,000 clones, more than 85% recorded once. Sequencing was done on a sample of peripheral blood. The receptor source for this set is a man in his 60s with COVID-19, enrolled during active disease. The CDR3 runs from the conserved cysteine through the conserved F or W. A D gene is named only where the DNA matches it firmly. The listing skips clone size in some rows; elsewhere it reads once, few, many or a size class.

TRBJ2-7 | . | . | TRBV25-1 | TGTGCCAGCAGTGAATCCCCGCGGAGCTACGAGCAGTACTTC | CASSESPRSYEQYF
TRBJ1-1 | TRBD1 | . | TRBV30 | TGTGCCTGGAGTGTAAGGGGGCGGAGCACTGAAGCTTTCTTT | CAWSVRGRSTEAFF
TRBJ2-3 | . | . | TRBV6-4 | TGTGCCAGCAGCCCTAGAGGGGGAGGCACAGATACGCAGTATTTT | CASSPRGGGTDTQYF
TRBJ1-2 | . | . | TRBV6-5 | TGTGCCAGCAGGAAGGGGGAGAATGGCTACACCTTC | CASRKGENGYTF
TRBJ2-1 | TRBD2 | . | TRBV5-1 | TGCGCCAGCAGCTTGGATAGCGGGAGGGCCCACAATGAGCAGTTCTTC | CASSLDSGRAHNEQFF
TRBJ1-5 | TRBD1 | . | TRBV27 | TGTGCCAGCAGTCCAGGGACAGGGGTCAATCAGCCCCAGCATTTT | CASSPGTGVNQPQHF
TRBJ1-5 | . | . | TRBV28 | TGTGCCAGCAGTCTGGGGGCCGTTACTCAGCCCCAGCATTTT | CASSLGAVTQPQHF
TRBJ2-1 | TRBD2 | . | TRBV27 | TGTGCCAGCAGTTTATGGGTGACTAGCGGGAGGAATGAGCAGTTCTTC | CASSLWVTSGRNEQFF
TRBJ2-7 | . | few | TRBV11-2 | TGTGCCAGCAGCCGGGAAAGGAGGTTAGGGGAGCAGTACTTC | CASSRERRLGEQYF
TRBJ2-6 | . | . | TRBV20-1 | TGCAGTGCTAGTAAGCCCTCTGGGGCCAACGTCCTGACTTTC | CSASKPSGANVLTF
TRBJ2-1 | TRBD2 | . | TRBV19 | TGTGCCAGTAGTTCCAGGACTAGCGGGGGTTCCTACAATGAGCAGTTCTTC | CASSSRTSGGSYNEQFF
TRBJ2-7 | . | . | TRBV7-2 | TGTGCCAGCAGGCGGGACGGAACCTCCTACGAGCAGTACTTC | CASRRDGTSYEQYF
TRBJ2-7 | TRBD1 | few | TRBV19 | TGTGCCAGTAGTAGTACAGGGGGGATCTACGAGCAGTACTTC | CASSSTGGIYEQYF
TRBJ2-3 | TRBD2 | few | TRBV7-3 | TGTGCCAGCAGCTTACTGGGACTAGCGACAGATACGCAGTATTTT | CASSLLGLATDTQYF
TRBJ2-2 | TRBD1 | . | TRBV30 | TGTGCCTGGACCGGGACAGGGGGCTTTAACACCGGGGAGCTGTTTTTT | CAWTGTGGFNTGELFF
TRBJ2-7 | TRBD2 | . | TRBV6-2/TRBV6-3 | TGTGCCAGCAGCGGACTAGCGGGAGAGGGGGTTAACGAGCAGTACTTC | CASSGLAGEGVNEQYF
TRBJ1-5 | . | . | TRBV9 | TGTGCCAGCAGCCCGGAGACAGGTCAGCCCCAGCATTTT | CASSPETGQPQHF
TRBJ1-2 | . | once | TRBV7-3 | TGTGCCAGCAGCCAACAGGTTGGGGACTATGGCTACACCTTC | CASSQQVGDYGYTF
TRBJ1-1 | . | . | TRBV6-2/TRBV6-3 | TGTGCCAGCAGCCCAAGTGGCAGGGGGAACACTGAAGCTTTCTTT | CASSPSGRGNTEAFF
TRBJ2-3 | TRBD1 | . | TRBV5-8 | TGTGCCAGCTACAATACAGGGGACCACACAGATACGCAGTATTTT | CASYNTGDHTDTQYF
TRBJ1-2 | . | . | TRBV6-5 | TGTGCCAGCAGTTCGGCGGTTCGGGCGGGAGGCTACACCTTC | CASSSAVRAGGYTF
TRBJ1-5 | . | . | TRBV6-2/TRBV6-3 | TGTGCCAGCAGTTACTCGGACAGAGCCCAGCATTTT | CASSYSDRAQHF
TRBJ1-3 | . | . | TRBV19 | TGTGCCAGTAGTCCCTGGGACACTGAGCGAAACACCATATATTTT | CASSPWDTERNTIYF
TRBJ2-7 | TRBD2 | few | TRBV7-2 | TGTGCCAGCAGCCCTCTTGGTAGCGGGAGTAGGTACGAGCAGTACTTC | CASSPLGSGSRYEQYF
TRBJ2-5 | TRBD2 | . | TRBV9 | TGTGCCAGCAGCCTCGGCGGGAGTGGGACCCAGTACTTC | CASSLGGSGTQYF
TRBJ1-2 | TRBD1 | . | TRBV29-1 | TGCAGCGTTAGTATCGGGACAGGGGTCAACTATGGCTACACCTTC | CSVSIGTGVNYGYTF
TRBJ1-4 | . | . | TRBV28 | TGTGCCAGCAGAGAACAGGGTGGTAACGAAAAACTGTTTTTT | CASREQGGNEKLFF
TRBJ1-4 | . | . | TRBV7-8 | TGTGCCAGCAGCTTAGCGACAGGCCTGATTGAAAAACTGTTTTTT | CASSLATGLIEKLFF